This T cell receptor beta chain was sequenced in a study of identical twins. The cDNA had a unique molecular identifier and a template-switch universal primer site. TCRdb analysed the 5' RACE reads with MiXCR anew, one entry per CDR3 protein. The sample yields approximately 550,000 distinct CDR3 sequences, 20% to 25% seen once. General study points: Excess low generation probability was seen in twin-shared out-of-frame alpha sequences.

This clonotype has only a few counts. As yet, its antigen is unknown. Trimming pared 4 bases from V and 3 bases from J, leaving 9 bases between. This CDR3 has 14 residues. Per the germline V gene, CDR1 is LGHDT and CDR2 is YNNKEL (reference sequence). These data also formed part of another study, on yellow fever vaccine responses in identical twins.

This chain joins TRBV3-1 and TRBJ1-4; D not certain. This TCR was recovered from a woman aged 18-29 years in good health. Sequencing used CD4+ T cells sorted from blood. The CDR3 bases are TGTGCCAGCAGCCGGGTCGGTTCTAATGAAAAACTGTTTTTT. Translating gives CASSRVGSNEKLFF.